This T cell receptor beta chain was sequenced during a study of cytomegalovirus exposure and HLA in healthy donors. CDR3 length: 16 amino acids. In germline, CDR1 is SEHNR, CDR2 FQNEAQ (reference sequence). Trimming cost V 7 bases and J 2 bases; bases outside gene matches: 10. Study results and limitations: Later analysis demonstrated an association between a missense DCLRE1C variant and TCR beta V- and J-gene trimming. Later analysis reportedly placed an Asian-associated ancestry cluster below the roughly 700-donor mean in N-insertions.

This clone was observed a few times. The antigen is unknown. It was with 60 Vbeta and 13 Jbeta primers that the PCR ran. Profiled with immunoSEQ multiplex PCR; TCRdb holds only in-frame clones, not every one. The table shows about 140,000 clones, with 66% occurring only once. Whereas donors were nominally healthy upon sampling, unrecorded immune exposures were probable. The TCR sequence derives from a woman aged 55-69 years in good health and CMV-seronegative. The sequencing sample was made of PBMCs. The chain has TRBV7-9 and TRBJ2-1; 8 bases align to TRBD1. The CDR3 reads CASTQATGATYNEQFF. CDR3 sequence (DNA): TGTGCCAGCACCCAAGCGACAGGGGCAACCTACAATGAGCAGTTCTTC.